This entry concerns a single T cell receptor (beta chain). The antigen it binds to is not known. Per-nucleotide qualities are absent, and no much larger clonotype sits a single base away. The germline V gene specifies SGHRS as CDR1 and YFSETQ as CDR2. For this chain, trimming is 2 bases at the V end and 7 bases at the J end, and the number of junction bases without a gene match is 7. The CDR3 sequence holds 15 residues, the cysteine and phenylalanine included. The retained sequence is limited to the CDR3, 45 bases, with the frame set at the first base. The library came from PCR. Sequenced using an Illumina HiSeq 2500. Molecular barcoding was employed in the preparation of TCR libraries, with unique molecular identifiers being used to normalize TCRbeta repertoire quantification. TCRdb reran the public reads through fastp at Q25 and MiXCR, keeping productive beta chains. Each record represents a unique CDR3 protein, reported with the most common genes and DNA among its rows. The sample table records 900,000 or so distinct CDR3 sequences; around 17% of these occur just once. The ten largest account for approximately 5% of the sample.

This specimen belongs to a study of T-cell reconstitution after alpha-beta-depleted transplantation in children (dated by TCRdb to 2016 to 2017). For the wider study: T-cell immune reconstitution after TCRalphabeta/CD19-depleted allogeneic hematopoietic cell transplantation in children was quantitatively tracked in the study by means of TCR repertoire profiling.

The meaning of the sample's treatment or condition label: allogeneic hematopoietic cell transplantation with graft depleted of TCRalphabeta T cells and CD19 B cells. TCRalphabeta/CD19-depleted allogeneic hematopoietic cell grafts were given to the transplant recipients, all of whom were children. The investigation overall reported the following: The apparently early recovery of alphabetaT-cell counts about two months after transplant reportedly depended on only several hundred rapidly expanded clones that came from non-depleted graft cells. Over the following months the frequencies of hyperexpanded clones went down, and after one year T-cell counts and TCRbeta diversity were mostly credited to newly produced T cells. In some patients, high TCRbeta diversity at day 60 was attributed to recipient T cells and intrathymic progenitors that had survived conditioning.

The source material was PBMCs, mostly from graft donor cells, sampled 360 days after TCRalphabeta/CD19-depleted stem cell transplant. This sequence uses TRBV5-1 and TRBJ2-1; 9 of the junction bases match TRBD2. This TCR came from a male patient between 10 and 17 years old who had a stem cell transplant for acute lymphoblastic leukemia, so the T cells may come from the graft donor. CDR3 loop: CASSLLSGSVNEQFF. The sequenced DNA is TGCGCCAGCAGCTTACTTAGCGGGAGTGTGAATGAGCAGTTCTTC.